This T cell receptor (beta chain) was retrieved from a study of human T cells and chemical hapten exposure. This CDR3 is built from 14 residues. With V trimmed by 4 bases and J by 11 bases, 9 bases remained unmatched. Germline lookup yields CDR1 LGHDT and CDR2 YNNKEL (reference sequence). In TCRdb, the RACE reads were re-called with MiXCR into one record per CDR3 protein. Of approximately 57,000 distinct CDR3 sequences in the sample, about 9% were seen once. The sample holds many counts of this clonotype. Indicated time point: patch test 1, 2 weeks after DPC sensitization. Treatment in this sample: therapeutic diphenylcyclopropenone sensitization with weekly scalp DPC.

The sample here was whole blood, taken in connection with sensitization to the hapten diphenylcyclopropenone (DPC). The chain uses TRBV3-1 and TRBJ1-1, with 11 nucleotides matching TRBD1. The sequence was obtained from a woman between 40 and 50 years old with alopecia areata. Some clones in this sample may be carry-over from other donors' samples. CDR3 loop: CASSPTWTGGAAFF. The CDR3 bases are TGTGCCAGCAGCCCCACATGGACAGGGGGCGCGGCTTTCTTT.